These 22 T cell receptor beta chains share one sample of origin, sequenced in a study of T-cell reconstitution after alpha-beta-depleted transplantation in children. Using unique molecular identifiers, the investigators prepared the TCRbeta library. TCRdb re-called the PCR reads through MiXCR, storing one row per CDR3 protein. In the table there are a few hundred thousand distinct CDR3 sequences, more than 8% of which are singletons. The sample here was PBMCs from the stem cell graft donor, taken from the stem cell graft. The origin of the receptors is a human donor who donated a stem cell graft to a child with SCID.

This clonotype was recorded many times. The chain joins TRBV20-1 to TRBJ1-4; a possible D gene is TRBD1 (6 bases). This CDR3 has 12 amino acids. V lost 6 bases, J lost 11 bases, and 16 bases lay in between. Germline V CDR1 and CDR2: DFQATT, SNEGSKA (reference sequence). The CDR3 spells CSATGTAFKLFF. The DNA for the CDR3 is TGCAGTGCAACAGGGACGGCTTTTAAACTGTTTTTT.

In DNA, the CDR3 is TGTGCCAGCAGCCAAGTAGGCGGGGGGCCCCAAGAGACCCAGTACTTC. Its protein product is CASSQVGGGPQETQYF. V and J are TRBV4-2 and TRBJ2-5, with 8 bases aligning to TRBD2. V shed 1 base and J 1 base; nucleotides not matched to a gene: 5. Germline V CDR1 and CDR2: LGHNA, YNFKEQ. CDR3 length: 16 residues.

This CDR3 is CASSLGQGEQYF. CDR3 sequence (DNA): TGCGCCAGCAGCTTGGGACAGGGAGAGCAGTACTTC. The chain uses TRBV5-1 and TRBJ2-7; 7 bases map to TRBD1. Germline V CDR1 and CDR2: SGHRS, YFSETQ. The V segment lost 0 bases and the J segment 7 bases; nucleotides outside the gene matches: 1. This CDR3 spans 12 amino acids.

This clonotype appeared many times. The chain joins TRBV14 to TRBJ2-7, with 11 bases identical to TRBD1. CDR1 is SGHDN and CDR2 is FVKESK in the germline V gene. V lost 6 bases to trimming and J lost 6 bases; unmatched junction nucleotides: 4. The CDR3 spans 13 residues. The CDR3 DNA reads TGTGCCAGCAGGGGACAGGGGGGACGCGAGCAGTACTTC. Residues: CASRGQGGREQYF.

This clonotype was picked up a small number of times. The J gene is TRBJ2-1, the V gene TRBV3-1; possibly TRBD1 for D (6 bases). Trimming cost V 1 base and J 5 bases, with 27 bases left between them. The germline V gene encodes CDR1 LGHDT and CDR2 YNNKEL (reference sequence). CDR3 length: 20 amino acids. CDR3 loop: CASSQVYFAAPPGQNNEQFF. CDR3 nucleotides: TGTGCCAGCAGCCAAGTATATTTCGCGGCACCACCGGGACAAAACAATGAGCAGTTCTTC.

The J gene is TRBJ2-1, the V gene TRBV5-1; TRBD2 matches 8 bases. From germline, CDR1 is SGHRS and CDR2 YFSETQ. Trimming at V came to 6 bases and at J to 9 bases, leaving 8 bases not matched to a gene. The CDR3 extends over 13 amino acids. CDR3 in amino acids: CASTFGGDGEQFF. The CDR3, as DNA: TGCGCCAGCACCTTCGGGGGGGATGGTGAGCAGTTCTTC. The full variable domain, with the rest looked up from reference TRBV5-1 and TRBJ2-1, is KAGVTQTPRYLIKTRGQQVTLSCSPISGHRSVSWYQQTPGQGLQFLFEYFSETQRNKGNFPGRFSGRQFSNSRSEMNVSTLELGDSALYLCASTFGGDGEQFFGPGTRLTVL.

The chain links TRBV2 to TRBJ2-2; D uncertain. The ends were cut back, 7 bases at V and 9 bases at J, with 9 bases in the middle. The CDR3 extends over 11 amino acids. Germline-derived CDR1 and CDR2 are SNHLY and FYNNEI. This CDR3 is CASIGGRELFF. The DNA of the CDR3 is TGTGCCAGCATAGGCGGCAGGGAGCTGTTTTTT.

In this sample, this clonotype turned up many times. The V gene is TRBV10-2, the J gene TRBJ1-4; the D gene is possibly TRBD1 (5 bases). This CDR3 is 15 amino acids long. Trimming shortened V by 0 bases and J by 12 bases, and 17 bases separated the two germline ends. Germline CDR1 reads WSHSY; CDR2 reads SAAADI. CDR3 DNA: TGCGCCAGCAGTGAGTCGGCCCTTGTTCGAGGGGAACTGTTTTTT. Encoded protein: CASSESALVRGELFF.

This clonotype was seen repeatedly, ten times or more. V and J are TRBV6-1 and TRBJ2-1, with 9 bases matching TRBD2. Germline CDR1 MNHNS, CDR2 SASEGT. The CDR3 is 16 residues long. The V segment lost 6 bases and the J segment 2 bases; nucleotides outside the gene matches: 8. Written as DNA, the CDR3 is TGTGCCAGCAGCTCCTTAAGCGGGGGGCCCTACAATGAGCAGTTCTTC. Protein: CASSSLSGGPYNEQFF.

This rearrangement joins TRBV20-1 to TRBJ2-1; TRBD2 aligns across 8 bases. The CDR3 contains 15 residues. The V and J ends lost 4 bases and 7 bases, in that order; junction bases with no gene match: 12. The germline CDR1 and CDR2 sequences are DFQATT and SNEGSKA (reference sequence). CDR3 sequence: CSATALAGGYNEQFF. The CDR3 nucleotides are TGCAGTGCTACTGCCCTGGCGGGGGGCTATAATGAGCAGTTCTTC.

The chain is built from TRBV5-6 and TRBJ2-1; tentatively, D is TRBD1 or TRBD2 (5 bases each). Per the germline V gene, CDR1 is SGHDT and CDR2 is YYEEEE. Trimming left V 3 bases short and J 0 bases short, with 13 bases between. The CDR3 has 16 residues. The DNA of the CDR3 is TGTGCCAGCAGCTCGGGGACGGCGAGCTCCTACAATGAGCAGTTCTTC. The encoded protein is CASSSGTASSYNEQFF.

This clonotype was seen a few times. V and J are TRBV9 and TRBJ1-5; TRBD1 aligns across 11 bases. The trim removed 4 bases at V and 7 bases at J, leaving 7 bases unmatched. Germline assignment: CDR1 SGDLS and CDR2 YYNGEE. The CDR3 runs to 15 residues. The CDR3 DNA reads TGTGCCAGCAGCCGGACAGGGGGCGCGGAGCAGCCCCAGCATTTT. Translated, it gives CASSRTGGAEQPQHF.

Notes on this clonotype: This may stem from a read error, because a much larger clone lies one nucleotide away. The rearrangement joins TRBV12-3 or TRBV12-4 to TRBJ2-7; D remains unclear. Deletions cut 3 bases from V and 6 bases from J, with 6 bases between. This CDR3 is 11 amino acids long. The CDR3 sequence is CASSLTCEQYF. The CDR3 nucleotides are TGTGCCAGCAGTTTGACTTGCGAGCAGTACTTC.

This chain's CDR3 is CASSVGTSGGGSTDTQYF. The CDR3 coding sequence is TGTGCCAGCAGCGTCGGGACTAGCGGGGGGGGCAGCACAGATACGCAGTATTTT. The V and J genes are TRBV9 and TRBJ2-3, with 16 bases matching TRBD2. The CDR3 totals 18 residues. Germline V gene lookup returns CDR1 SGDLS and CDR2 YYNGEE. With V trimmed by 2 bases and J by 0 bases, 3 bases remained unmatched.

This clonotype occurred a few times. This rearrangement joins TRBV7-2 to TRBJ1-1; D gene uncertain. Germline assignment: CDR1 SGHTA and CDR2 FQGNSA. Trimming cost V 1 base and J 1 base, with 13 bases left between them. This CDR3 has 16 residues. CDR3 coding DNA: TGTGCCAGCAGCTTAGGAGCCGGCAGACCGAACACTGAAGCTTTCTTT. Protein: CASSLGAGRPNTEAFF.

The table lists this clonotype with many counts. The chain has TRBV20-1 and TRBJ2-2; the D call may be TRBD1 or TRBD2 (5 bases each). V was trimmed by 5 bases and J by 6 bases, leaving 10 bases between them. Looked up from germline, CDR1 is DFQATT and CDR2 is SNEGSKA (reference sequence). The CDR3 spans 12 residues. The CDR3 nucleotides read TGCAGTGCTGGGCCGGGGCCCGGGGAGCTGTTTTTT. It yields the protein CSAGPGPGELFF.

This clonotype has ten or more counts. V is TRBV5-1 and J is TRBJ2-1; D is possibly TRBD1 (5 bases). V was clipped by 5 bases and J by 6 bases, with 15 bases between them. CDR3 length: 14 amino acids. Germline CDR1 is SGHRS and CDR2 is YFSETQ. As DNA, the CDR3 is TGCGCCAGCAGAGGTCAGGGCCTCGGCAATGAGCAGTTCTTC. It codes for CASRGQGLGNEQFF.

This clonotype occurred a few times. The J gene is TRBJ1-4, the V gene TRBV7-8; D ambiguous. Deletions cut 3 bases from V and 8 bases from J, with 10 bases between. The germline CDR1 and CDR2 sequences are SGHVS and FQNEAQ. The CDR3 length is 13 residues. CDR3 DNA sequence: TGTGCCAGCAGCTTCACCGGAGGGGAAAAACTGTTTTTT. This encodes CASSFTGGEKLFF.

The V and J genes are TRBV24-1 and TRBJ2-3, with D perhaps TRBD1 (6 bases). The CDR3 spans 16 residues. Trimming removed 2 bases at V and 6 bases at J, with 17 bases between. The V gene's germline CDR1 is KGHDR and CDR2 SFDVKD. The CDR3 here is CATSDSTGTEEDTQYF. CDR3 bases: TGTGCCACCAGTGATTCGACAGGTACCGAGGAGGATACGCAGTATTTT.

For this clonotype: The conserved final phenylalanine or tryptophan is absent from the CDR3, which likely points to a read error. The rearrangement uses TRBV5-1 and TRBJ2-7; D may be TRBD2 (7 bases). This CDR3 spans 15 amino acids. Between the trimmed V and J ends, which lost 0 bases and 4 bases, there was a span of 14 bases. Germline CDR1 reads SGHRS; CDR2 reads YFSETQ. In DNA, the CDR3 is TGCGCCAGCAGCTTGGATGGCGGGGGCAAATACGAGCAGTACTAC. Encoded protein: CASSLDGGGKYEQYY.

The rearrangement links TRBV20-1 to TRBJ2-7; a weak D match, TRBD2 (6 bases). The length of the CDR3 is 13 residues. The V gene's germline CDR1 is DFQATT and CDR2 SNEGSKA (reference sequence). V gave up 2 bases and J gave up 0 bases, with 8 bases separating them. This CDR3 reads CSARRESSYEQYF. CDR3 bases: TGCAGTGCTAGACGGGAGAGCTCCTACGAGCAGTACTTC.

This clonotype was counted a few times. This chain joins TRBV6-2 or TRBV6-3 and TRBJ1-2; D might be TRBD1 (5 bases). Trimming took 8 bases from V and 4 from J, leaving 20 bases between them. Looked up from germline, CDR1 is MNHEY and CDR2 is SVGEGT. The CDR3 is 15 amino acids. The CDR3 sequence: CASLHPYEGSYGYTF. CDR3 DNA sequence: TGTGCCAGCCTCCACCCATATGAGGGGAGCTATGGCTACACCTTC.